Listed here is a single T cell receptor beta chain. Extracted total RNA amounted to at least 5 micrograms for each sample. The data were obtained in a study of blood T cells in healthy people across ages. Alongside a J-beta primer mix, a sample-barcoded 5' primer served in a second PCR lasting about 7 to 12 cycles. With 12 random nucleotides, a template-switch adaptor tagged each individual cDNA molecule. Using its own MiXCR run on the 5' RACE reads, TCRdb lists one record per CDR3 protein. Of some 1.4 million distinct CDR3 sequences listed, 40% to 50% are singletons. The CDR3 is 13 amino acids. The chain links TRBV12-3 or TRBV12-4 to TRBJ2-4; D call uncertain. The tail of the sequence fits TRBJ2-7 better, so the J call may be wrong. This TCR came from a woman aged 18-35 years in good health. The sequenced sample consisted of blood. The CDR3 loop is CASSFARHLEQYF. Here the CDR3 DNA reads TGTGCCAGCAGTTTCGCCAGACATCTCGAGCAGTACTTC.